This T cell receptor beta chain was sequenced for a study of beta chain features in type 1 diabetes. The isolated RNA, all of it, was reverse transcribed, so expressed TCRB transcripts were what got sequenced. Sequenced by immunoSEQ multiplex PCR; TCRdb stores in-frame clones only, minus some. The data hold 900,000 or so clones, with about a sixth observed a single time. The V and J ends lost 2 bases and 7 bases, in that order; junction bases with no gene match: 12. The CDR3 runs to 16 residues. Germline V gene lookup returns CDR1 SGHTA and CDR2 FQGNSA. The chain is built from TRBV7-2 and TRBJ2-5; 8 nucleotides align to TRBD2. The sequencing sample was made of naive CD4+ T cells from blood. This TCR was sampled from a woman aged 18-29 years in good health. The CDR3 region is CASSLIPLDGGGTQYF. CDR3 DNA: TGTGCCAGCAGCTTAATCCCCCTCGACGGGGGGGGGACCCAGTACTTC.